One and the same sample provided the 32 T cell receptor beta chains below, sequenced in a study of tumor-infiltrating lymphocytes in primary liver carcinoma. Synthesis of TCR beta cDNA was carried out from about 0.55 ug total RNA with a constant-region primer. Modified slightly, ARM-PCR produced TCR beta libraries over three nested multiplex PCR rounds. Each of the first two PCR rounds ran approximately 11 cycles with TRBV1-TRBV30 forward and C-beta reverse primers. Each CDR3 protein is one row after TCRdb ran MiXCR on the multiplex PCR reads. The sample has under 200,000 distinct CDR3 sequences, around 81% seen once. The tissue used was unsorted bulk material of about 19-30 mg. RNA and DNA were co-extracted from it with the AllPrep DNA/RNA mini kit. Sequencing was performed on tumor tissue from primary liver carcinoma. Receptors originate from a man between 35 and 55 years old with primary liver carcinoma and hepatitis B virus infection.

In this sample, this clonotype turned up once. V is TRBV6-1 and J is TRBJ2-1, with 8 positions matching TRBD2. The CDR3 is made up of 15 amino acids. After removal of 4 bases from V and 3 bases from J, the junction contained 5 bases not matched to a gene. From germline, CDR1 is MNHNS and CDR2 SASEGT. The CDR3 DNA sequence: TGTGCCAGCAGTGGATCAAGCGGGAGCTACAATGAGCAGTTCTTC. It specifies CASSGSSGSYNEQFF.

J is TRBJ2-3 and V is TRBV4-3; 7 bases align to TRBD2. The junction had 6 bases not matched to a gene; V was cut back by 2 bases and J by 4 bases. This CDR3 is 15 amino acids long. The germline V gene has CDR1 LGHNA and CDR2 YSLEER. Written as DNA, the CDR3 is TGCGCCAGCAGCCAAAATGTCCTAGCGGCAGATACGCAGTATTTT. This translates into CASSQNVLAADTQYF.

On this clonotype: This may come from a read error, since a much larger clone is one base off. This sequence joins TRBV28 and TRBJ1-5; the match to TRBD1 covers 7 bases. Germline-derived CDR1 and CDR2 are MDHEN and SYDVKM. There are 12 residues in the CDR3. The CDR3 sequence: CATRAGGQPQNF. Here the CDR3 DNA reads TGTGCCACCAGGGCAGGGGGGCAGCCCCAGAATTTT.

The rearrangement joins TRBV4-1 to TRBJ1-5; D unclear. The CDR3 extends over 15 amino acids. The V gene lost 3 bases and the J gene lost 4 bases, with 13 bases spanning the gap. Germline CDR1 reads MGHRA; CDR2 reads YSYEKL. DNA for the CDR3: TGCGCCAGCAGCCATGGGGTCGATAGAAATCAGCCCCAGCATTTT. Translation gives CASSHGVDRNQPQHF.

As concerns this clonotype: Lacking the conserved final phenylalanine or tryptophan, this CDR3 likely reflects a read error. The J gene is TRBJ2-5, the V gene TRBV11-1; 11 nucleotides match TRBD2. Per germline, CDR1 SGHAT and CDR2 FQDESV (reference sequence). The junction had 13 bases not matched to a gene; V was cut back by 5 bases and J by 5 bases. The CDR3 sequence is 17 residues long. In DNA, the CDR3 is TGTGCCAGCAGCCAAGCGTCTAGCGGGAGGACTGGTGAGACCCAGTACTCC. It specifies CASSQASSGRTGETQYS.

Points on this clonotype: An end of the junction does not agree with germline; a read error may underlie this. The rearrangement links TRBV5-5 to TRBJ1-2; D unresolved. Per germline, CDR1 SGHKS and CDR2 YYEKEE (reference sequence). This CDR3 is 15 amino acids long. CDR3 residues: CASNLSMETAYGYIF. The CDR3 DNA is TGTGCCAGCAACTTGTCTATGGAGACGGCTTATGGCTACATCTTC.

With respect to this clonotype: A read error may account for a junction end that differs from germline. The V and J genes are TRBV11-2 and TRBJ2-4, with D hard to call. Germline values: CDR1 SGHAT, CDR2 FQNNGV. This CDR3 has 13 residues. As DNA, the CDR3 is TGTGCTAGCAGCTTACAACCCAAAAACATTCAGTACTTC. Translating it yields CASSLQPKNIQYF.

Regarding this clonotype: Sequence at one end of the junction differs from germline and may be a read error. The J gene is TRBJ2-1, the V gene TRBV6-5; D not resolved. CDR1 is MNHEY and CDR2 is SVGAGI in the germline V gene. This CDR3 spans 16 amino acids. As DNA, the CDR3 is TGTGTCAGCAGTTTCCCCCTAGGGTTGGACTACAATGAGCAGTTCTTC. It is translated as CVSSFPLGLDYNEQFF.

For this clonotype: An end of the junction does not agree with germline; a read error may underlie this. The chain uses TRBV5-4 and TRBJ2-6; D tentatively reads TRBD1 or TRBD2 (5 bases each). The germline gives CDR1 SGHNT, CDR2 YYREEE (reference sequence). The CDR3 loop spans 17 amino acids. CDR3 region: CVSSPGSFFSGGNVLTF. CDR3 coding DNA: TGTGTCAGCAGCCCCGGGTCTTTCTTCTCTGGGGGCAACGTCCTGACTTTC. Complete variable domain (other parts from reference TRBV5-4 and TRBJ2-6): ETGVTQSPTHLIKTRGQQVTLRCSSQSGHNTVSWYQQALGQGPQFIFQYYREEENGRGNFPPRFSGLQFPNYSSELNVNALELDDSALYLCVSSPGSFFSGGNVLTFGAGSRLTVL.

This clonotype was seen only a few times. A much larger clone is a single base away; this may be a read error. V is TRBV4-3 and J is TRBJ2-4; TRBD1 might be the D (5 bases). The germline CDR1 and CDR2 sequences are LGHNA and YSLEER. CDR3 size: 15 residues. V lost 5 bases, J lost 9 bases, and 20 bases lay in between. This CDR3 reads CASSVEIRGRGIQYF. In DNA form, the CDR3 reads TGCGCCAGCAGCGTTGAGATAAGGGGCCGTGGCATTCAGTACTTC.

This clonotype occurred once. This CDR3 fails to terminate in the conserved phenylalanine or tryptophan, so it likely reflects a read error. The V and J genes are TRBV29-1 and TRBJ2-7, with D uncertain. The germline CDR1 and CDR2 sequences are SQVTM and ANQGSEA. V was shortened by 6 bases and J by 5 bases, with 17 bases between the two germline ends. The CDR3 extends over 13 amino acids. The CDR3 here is CSVYTRYVDEQYL. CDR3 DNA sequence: TGCAGCGTCTATACACGGTATGTCGACGAGCAGTACTTA.

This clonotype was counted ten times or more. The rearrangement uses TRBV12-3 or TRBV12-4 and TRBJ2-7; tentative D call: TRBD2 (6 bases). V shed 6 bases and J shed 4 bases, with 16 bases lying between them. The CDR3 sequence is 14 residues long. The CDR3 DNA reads TGTGCCAGCAGCATCCCGGGACTCCCATACGAGCAGTACTTC. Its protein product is CASSIPGLPYEQYF.

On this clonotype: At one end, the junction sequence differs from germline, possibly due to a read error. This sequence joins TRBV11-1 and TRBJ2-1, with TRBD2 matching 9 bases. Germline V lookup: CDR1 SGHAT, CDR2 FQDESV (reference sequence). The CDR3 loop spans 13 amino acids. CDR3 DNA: TGTGCCTCCAGCGCGGGAGGGCCGAATGATCAGTTCTTC. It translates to CASSAGGPNDQFF.

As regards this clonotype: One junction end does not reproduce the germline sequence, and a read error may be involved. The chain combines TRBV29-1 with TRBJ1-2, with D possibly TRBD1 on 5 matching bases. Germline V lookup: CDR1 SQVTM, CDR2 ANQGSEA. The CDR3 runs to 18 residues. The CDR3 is CCVGAQTGTQMANCGYTF. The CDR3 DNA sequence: TGCTGCGTTGGGGCACAAACAGGAACTCAAATGGCTAACTGTGGCTACACCTTC.

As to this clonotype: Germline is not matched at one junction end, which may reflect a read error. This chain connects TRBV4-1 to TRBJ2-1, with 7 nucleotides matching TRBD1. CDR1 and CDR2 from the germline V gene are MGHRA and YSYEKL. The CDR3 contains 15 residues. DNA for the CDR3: TGCGCCAGCAGCCAAGCCGGGACAGCGTACAGTGAGCAGTTCTTC. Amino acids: CASSQAGTAYSEQFF.

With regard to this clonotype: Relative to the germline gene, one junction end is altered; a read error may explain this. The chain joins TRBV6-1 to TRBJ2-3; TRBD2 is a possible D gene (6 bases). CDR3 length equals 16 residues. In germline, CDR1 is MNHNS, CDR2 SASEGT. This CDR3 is CAGSVRRGVRTDTQYF. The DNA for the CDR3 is TGTGCCGGCAGTGTAAGGCGGGGAGTTCGCACAGATACGCAGTATTTT.

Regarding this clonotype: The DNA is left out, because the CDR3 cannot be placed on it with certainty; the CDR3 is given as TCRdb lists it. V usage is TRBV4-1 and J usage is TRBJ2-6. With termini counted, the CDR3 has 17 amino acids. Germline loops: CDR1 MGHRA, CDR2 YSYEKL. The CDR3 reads CANSQEEWGSGANVLTF.

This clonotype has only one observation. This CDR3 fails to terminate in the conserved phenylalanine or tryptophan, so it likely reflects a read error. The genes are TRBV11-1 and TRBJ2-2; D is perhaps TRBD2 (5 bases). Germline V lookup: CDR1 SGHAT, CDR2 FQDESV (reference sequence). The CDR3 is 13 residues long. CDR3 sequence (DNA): TGTGCCTGCAGCCAAGGTGTGGCCGGGGAACTGTTTATT. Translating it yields CACSQGVAGELFI.

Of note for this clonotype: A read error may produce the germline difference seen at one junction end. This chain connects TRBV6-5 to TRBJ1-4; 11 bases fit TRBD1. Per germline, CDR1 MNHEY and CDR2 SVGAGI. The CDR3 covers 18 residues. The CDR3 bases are TGTGCCAACAGTTACTCAGGAGGGACAGGGGGGAAAAATGAAATACTGTTTTTT. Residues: CANSYSGGTGGKNEILFF.

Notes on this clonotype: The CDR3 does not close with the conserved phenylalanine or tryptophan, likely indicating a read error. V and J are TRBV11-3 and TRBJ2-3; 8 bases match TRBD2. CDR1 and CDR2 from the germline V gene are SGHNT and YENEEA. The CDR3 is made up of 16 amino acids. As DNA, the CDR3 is TGTGCCAACAGCTTACACAGCGGGAGTATAACAGATACGCAGTATGTT. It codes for CANSLHSGSITDTQYV.

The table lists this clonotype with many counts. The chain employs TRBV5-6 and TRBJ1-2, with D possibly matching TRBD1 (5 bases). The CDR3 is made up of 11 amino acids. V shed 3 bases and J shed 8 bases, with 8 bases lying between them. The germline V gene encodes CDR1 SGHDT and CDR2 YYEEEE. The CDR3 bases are TGTGCCAGCAGCTCGGGGGAAGGCTACACCTTC. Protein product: CASSSGEGYTF. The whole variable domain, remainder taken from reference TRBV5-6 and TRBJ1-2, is DAGVTQSPTHLIKTRGQQVTLRCSPKSGHDTVSWYQQALGQGPQFIFQYYEEEERQRGNFPDRFSGHQFPNYSSELNVNALLLGDSALYLCASSSGEGYTFGSGTRLTVV.

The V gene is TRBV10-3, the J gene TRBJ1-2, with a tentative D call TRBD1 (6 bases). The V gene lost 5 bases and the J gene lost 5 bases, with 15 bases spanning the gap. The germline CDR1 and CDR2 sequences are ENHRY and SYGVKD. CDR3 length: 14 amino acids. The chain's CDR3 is CAISQSSGDYGYTF. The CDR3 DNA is TGTGCCATCAGTCAATCGTCAGGGGATTATGGCTACACCTTC.

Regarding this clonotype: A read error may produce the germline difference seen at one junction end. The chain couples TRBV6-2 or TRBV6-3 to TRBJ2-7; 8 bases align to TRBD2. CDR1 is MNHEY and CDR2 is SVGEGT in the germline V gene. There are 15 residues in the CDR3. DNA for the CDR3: TGTGCCAGCAATTCCGAGCGGGAGTCGCGATACGAGGAGTACTTC. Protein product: CASNSERESRYEEYF.

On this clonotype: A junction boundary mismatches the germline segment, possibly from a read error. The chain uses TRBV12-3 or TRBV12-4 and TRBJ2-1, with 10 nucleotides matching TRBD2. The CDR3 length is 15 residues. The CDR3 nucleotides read TGTGCCAACAGTGCGGGACTAGCGAGCTATAATGAGCAGTTCTTC. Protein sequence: CANSAGLASYNEQFF.

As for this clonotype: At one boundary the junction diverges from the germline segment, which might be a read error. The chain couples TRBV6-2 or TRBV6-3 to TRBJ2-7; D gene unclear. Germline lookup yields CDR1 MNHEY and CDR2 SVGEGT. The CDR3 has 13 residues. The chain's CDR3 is CANSCEVPYERYF. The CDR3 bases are TGTGCCAACAGTTGCGAGGTACCCTACGAGCGGTACTTC.

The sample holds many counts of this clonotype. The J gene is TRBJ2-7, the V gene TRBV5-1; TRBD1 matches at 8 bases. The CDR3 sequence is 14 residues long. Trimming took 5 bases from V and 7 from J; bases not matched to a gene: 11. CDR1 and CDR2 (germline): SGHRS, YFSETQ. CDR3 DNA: TGCGCCAGCAGATTCGACAGGGGCTTGGGGGAGCAGTACTTC. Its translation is CASRFDRGLGEQYF.

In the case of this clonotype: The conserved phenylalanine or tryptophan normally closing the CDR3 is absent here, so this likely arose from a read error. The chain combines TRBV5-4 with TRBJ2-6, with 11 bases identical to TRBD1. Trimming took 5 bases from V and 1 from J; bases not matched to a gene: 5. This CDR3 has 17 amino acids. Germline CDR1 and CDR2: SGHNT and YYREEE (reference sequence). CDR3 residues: CASSRGQGASGANVLTV. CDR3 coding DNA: TGTGCCAGCAGTCGAGGACAGGGGGCATCTGGGGCCAACGTCCTGACTGTC.

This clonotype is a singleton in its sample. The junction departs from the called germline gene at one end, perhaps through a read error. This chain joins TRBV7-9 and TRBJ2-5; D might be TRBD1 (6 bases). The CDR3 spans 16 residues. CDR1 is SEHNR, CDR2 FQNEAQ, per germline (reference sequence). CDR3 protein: CASSNTWSGVKETQYF. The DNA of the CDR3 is TGTGCCAGCAGCAATACCTGGTCAGGGGTGAAGGAGACCCAATACTTC.

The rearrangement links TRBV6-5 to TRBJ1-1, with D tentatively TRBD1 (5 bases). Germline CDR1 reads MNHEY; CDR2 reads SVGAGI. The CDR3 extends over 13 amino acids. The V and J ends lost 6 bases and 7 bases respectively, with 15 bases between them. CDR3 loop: CASSMGGTNEAFF. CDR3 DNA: TGTGCCAGCAGCATGGGGGGGACTAATGAAGCTTTCTTT.

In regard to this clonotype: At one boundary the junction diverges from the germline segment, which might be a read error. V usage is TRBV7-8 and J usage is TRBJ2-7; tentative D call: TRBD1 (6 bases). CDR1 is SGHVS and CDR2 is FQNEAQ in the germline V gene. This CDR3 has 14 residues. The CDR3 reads CVSSPRDIRYDQYF. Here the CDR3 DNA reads TGTGTCAGCAGCCCGAGGGACATCCGCTACGATCAGTACTTC.

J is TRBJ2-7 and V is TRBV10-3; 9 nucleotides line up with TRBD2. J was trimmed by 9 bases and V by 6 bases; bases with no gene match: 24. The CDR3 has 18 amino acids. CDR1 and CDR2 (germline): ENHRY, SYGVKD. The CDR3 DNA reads TGTGCCATCAGGGCTCCCCGCGGGACTAGCCTTACGTCTGGCGTGCAGTACTTC. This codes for CAIRAPRGTSLTSGVQYF.

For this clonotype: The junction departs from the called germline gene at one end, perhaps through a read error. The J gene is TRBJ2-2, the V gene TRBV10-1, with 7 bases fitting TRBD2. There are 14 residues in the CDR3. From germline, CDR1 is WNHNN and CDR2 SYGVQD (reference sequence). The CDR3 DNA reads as TGCGCCAGCTCCGACGGTACAGACAGCGGGGAGCTGTTATTT. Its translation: CASSDGTDSGELLF.